A single sample gave rise to the 18 T cell receptor beta chains below, sequenced in a study of cytomegalovirus exposure and HLA in healthy donors. Generated by immunoSEQ multiplex PCR, the TCRdb table keeps only in-frame clones and is missing some. The table shows fewer than 250,000 clones, with around nine tenths occurring only once. Sequenced sample: PBMCs. Receptor source: a man aged 18 to 30 in good health and CMV-seronegative.

This clone appeared once. The chain has TRBV28 and TRBJ1-2, with a weak D call TRBD1 (6 bases). Germline CDR1 is MDHEN and CDR2 is SYDVKM. V was pared by 5 bases and J by 5 bases, with 15 bases between. The CDR3 length is 14 residues. The CDR3 DNA reads TGTGCCAGCAGTCGGGGCAGGGGCGGGTATGGCTACACCTTC. Protein product: CASSRGRGGYGYTF.

This chain joins TRBV14 and TRBJ2-7, with D unclear. Trimming took off 1 base at V and 6 bases at J, with 7 bases between the two ends. The CDR3 runs to 12 residues. CDR1 SGHDN and CDR2 FVKESK come from the germline V gene. The CDR3 bases are TGTGCCAGCAGCCAAGGTGCGTCCGAGCAGTACTTC. This gives the protein CASSQGASEQYF.

In this sample, this clone turned up a few times. The chain uses TRBV7-3 and TRBJ1-1; D is uncertain. Germline loops: CDR1 SGHTA, CDR2 FQGTGA. The CDR3 is made up of 13 amino acids. Trimming shortened V by 2 bases and J by 3 bases, and 7 bases separated the two germline ends. CDR3 protein: CASSLSIDTEAFF. CDR3 nucleotide sequence: TGTGCCAGCAGCTTATCCATAGACACTGAAGCTTTCTTT.

The CDR3 region has the DNA TGTGCCAGCAGCCCGTTTCCGGGACAGGGGCACGAGCAGTACTTC. Protein product: CASSPFPGQGHEQYF. The chain recombines TRBV7-6 with TRBJ2-7; 10 nucleotides agree with TRBD1. The CDR3 has 15 amino acids. The trim removed 5 bases at V and 5 bases at J, leaving 9 bases unmatched. Per the germline V gene, CDR1 is SGHVS and CDR2 is FNYEAQ. The full variable domain, rest sourced from reference TRBV7-6 and TRBJ2-7, is GAGVSQSPRYKVTKRGQDVALRCDPISGHVSLYWYRQALGQGPEFLTYFNYEAQQDKSGLPNDRFSAERPEGSISTLTIQRTEQRDSAMYRCASSPFPGQGHEQYFGPGTRLTVT.

Worth noting for this clone: The sample contains more than one DNA sequence encoding this CDR3. The rearrangement uses TRBV28 and TRBJ1-5, with a tentative D call TRBD1 (5 bases). Trimming removed 5 bases from V and 0 bases from J, with 8 bases in between. The germline V gene encodes CDR1 MDHEN and CDR2 SYDVKM. CDR3 length: 14 amino acids. The CDR3 region is CASSGAVSNQPQHF. CDR3 bases: TGTGCCAGCAGTGGGGCAGTTAGCAATCAGCCCCAGCATTTT.

The V gene is TRBV30, the J gene TRBJ1-1; D is ambiguous. Germline V gives CDR1 GTSNPN, CDR2 SVGIG (reference sequence). The CDR3 extends over 13 amino acids. V was trimmed by 3 bases and J by 4 bases, leaving 12 bases between them. CDR3 in DNA: TGTGCCTGGAGGCCGGCGCCTAGCACTGAAGCTTTCTTT. It translates to CAWRPAPSTEAFF.

The DNA for the CDR3 is TGCGCCAGCAGCGCGACTAGCGGGGGGAATACGCAGTATTTT. Protein product: CASSATSGGNTQYF. The chain is built from TRBV10-1 and TRBJ2-3; TRBD2 matches at 13 bases. V was clipped by 6 bases and J by 7 bases; unmatched bases: 4. CDR1 is WNHNN, CDR2 SYGVQD, per germline (reference sequence). The CDR3 length is 14 residues.

The genes are TRBV28 and TRBJ2-7; 7 nucleotides align to TRBD1. The CDR3 spans 18 residues. V lost 3 bases, J lost 3 bases, and 17 bases stayed unmatched. Looked up from germline, CDR1 is MDHEN and CDR2 is SYDVKM. CDR3 DNA: TGTGCCAGCAGTTTTCCCTTTCCAACGACAGGGAGAAGCTACGAGCAGTACTTC. Protein: CASSFPFPTTGRSYEQYF.

V is TRBV29-1 and J is TRBJ2-1; TRBD2 might be the D (5 bases). The germline V gene encodes CDR1 SQVTM and CDR2 ANQGSEA. V was shortened by 4 bases and J by 7 bases, with 11 bases between the two germline ends. The CDR3 has 12 amino acids. As DNA, the CDR3 is TGCAGCGTTGGGATTACGGGAAATGAGCAGTTCTTC. It is translated as CSVGITGNEQFF.

The chain couples TRBV7-9 to TRBJ1-6; perhaps TRBD1 as D (6 bases). The CDR3 consists of 14 residues. Germline loops: CDR1 SEHNR, CDR2 FQNEAQ (reference sequence). With 3 bases removed from V and 7 bases from J, the gap between germline ends came to 10 bases. CDR3 nucleotide sequence: TGTGCCAGCAGCTTCAGGGGAGGGAATTCACCCCTCCACTTT. This translates into CASSFRGGNSPLHF.

The chain is built from TRBV30 and TRBJ1-5; TRBD1 matches at 9 bases. The CDR3 is made up of 12 amino acids. V shed 6 bases and J 4 bases; nucleotides not matched to a gene: 1. Per the germline V gene, CDR1 is GTSNPN and CDR2 is SVGIG (reference sequence). CDR3 in amino acids: CACGTGNQPQHF. The CDR3 coding sequence is TGTGCCTGTGGGACAGGGAATCAGCCCCAGCATTTT.

The V call is TRBV5-1, the J call TRBJ2-1; TRBD2 matches at 12 bases. The CDR3 covers 15 residues. CDR1 is SGHRS, CDR2 YFSETQ, per germline. J lost 7 bases, V lost 1 base, and 3 bases had no gene match. CDR3 in amino acids: CASSLLAGGQNEQFF. CDR3 DNA sequence: TGCGCCAGCAGCTTGCTAGCGGGGGGGCAGAATGAGCAGTTCTTC.

V usage is TRBV5-4 and J usage is TRBJ2-7; the match to TRBD2 covers 12 bases. The CDR3 has 16 amino acids. The J segment lost 5 bases and the V segment lost 3 bases, leaving 9 bases of the junction unmatched. CDR1 and CDR2 from the germline V gene are SGHNT and YYREEE (reference sequence). The chain's CDR3 is CASSSPTSGRVNEQYF. The CDR3 DNA reads as TGTGCCAGCAGCTCTCCGACTAGCGGGAGAGTCAACGAGCAGTACTTC.

The gene calls are TRBV13 and TRBJ2-1; 8 positions agree with TRBD2. The V gene end was trimmed by 6 bases and the J gene end by 2 bases; junction bases not matched to a gene: 6. Germline CDR1 and CDR2: PRHDT and FYEKMQ (reference sequence). The CDR3 is 15 amino acids. The CDR3 region has the DNA TGTGCCAGCAGTCATTCGGGGGGGCCCTACAATGAGCAGTTCTTC. This sequence encodes CASSHSGGPYNEQFF.

The chain has TRBV9 and TRBJ1-1; TRBD1 aligns across 8 bases. J was trimmed by 5 bases and V by 0 bases; bases with no gene match: 3. Germline V CDR1 and CDR2: SGDLS, YYNGEE. The CDR3 loop spans 14 amino acids. CDR3 coding DNA: TGTGCCAGCAGCGTAGAAGGGACAGGAACTGAAGCTTTCTTT. It specifies CASSVEGTGTEAFF.

This clone was counted a few times. The chain combines TRBV5-1 with TRBJ1-5; D is undetermined. CDR3 size: 14 residues. V shed 1 base and J shed 6 bases, with 11 bases lying between them. The germline V gene has CDR1 SGHRS and CDR2 YFSETQ. This CDR3 is CASSLTAGGQPQHF. In DNA, the CDR3 is TGCGCCAGCAGCTTGACGGCGGGAGGTCAGCCCCAGCATTTT.

Details on this clone: At the DNA level, this CDR3 is encoded by other sequences in the same sample as well. V is TRBV15 and J is TRBJ2-5; no definite D call. The CDR3 length is 12 residues. Between the trimmed V and J ends, which lost 4 bases and 4 bases, there was a span of 7 bases. From germline, CDR1 is LNHNV and CDR2 YYDKDF (reference sequence). The CDR3 DNA sequence: TGTGCCACCAGCATTCCGAGAGAGACCCAGTACTTC. Translated: CATSIPRETQYF.

This chain joins TRBV19 and TRBJ2-2; 11 nucleotides line up with TRBD2. Germline-derived CDR1 and CDR2 are LNHDA and SQIVND (reference sequence). V dropped 5 bases and J dropped 4; count of bases not matched to a gene: 3. The CDR3 totals 15 residues. The CDR3 loop is CASSLLAGVTGELFF. CDR3 coding DNA: TGTGCCAGTAGTTTACTAGCGGGGGTCACCGGGGAGCTGTTTTTT.